This entry is about one TCR beta chain. Its specificity is unknown. Produced via immunoSEQ multiplex PCR; TCRdb's table is partial and in-frame only. Counted here are some 350,000 clones, just over 90% occurring once; the ten biggest clones make up roughly 3.9%. These data are taken from a study of Ad26.COV2.S vaccination and SARS-CoV-2 variants. Study observations and caveats: Placebo recipients and vaccine recipients were similar in non-spike TCR breadth.

The ends lost 7 bases at V and 7 bases at J; junction bases unmatched: 7. The length of the CDR3 is 14 residues. Germline V lookup: CDR1 ENHRY, CDR2 SYGVKD. The TCR sequence derives from a human donor who had recovered from COVID-19. The rearrangement uses TRBV10-3 and TRBJ1-6; 7 nucleotides line up with TRBD1. Sequencing was performed on peripheral blood, taken after recovery from COVID-19. The CDR3: CAITTGTANSPLHF. In DNA form, the CDR3 reads TGTGCCATCACTACAGGGACAGCGAATTCACCCCTCCACTTT.